These T cell receptor beta chains were read from a single sample in a study of identifying expanded T cells in peripheral blood. Repertoires were generated with immunoSEQ multiplex PCR, while TCRdb's copy carries only in-frame clones and drops some. This repertoire shows about 90,000 clones, roughly 87% found once; its top ten account for under 6%. The sample consisted of blood. These receptors were collected from a person aged 18 to 75 in good health. Each CDR3 is given with its conserved first and last residue. A D gene is named only where the DNA matches it firmly. A clone size is listed for some rows: how often the clone was seen (once, few, many), or a class if it is expanded.

>NA|TRBJ2-4|TRBV25-1|NA
TGTGCCAGCAGTGAATTCGGCAAAAACATTCAGTACTTC
CASSEFGKNIQYF
>once|TRBJ2-5|TRBV30|TRBD1
TGTGCCTGGAGTGTAGGCCCGGACAGGACGAGGGGAGAGACCCAGTACTTC
CAWSVGPDRTRGETQYF
>NA|TRBJ1-2|TRBV28|NA
TGTGCCAGCAGTTTAGGACCCTACTATGGCTACACCTTC
CASSLGPYYGYTF
>NA|TRBJ2-6|TRBV11-2|NA
TGTGCCAGCAGCTTAGATGGGGATCCTGGGGCCAACGTCCTGACTTTC
CASSLDGDPGANVLTF
>few|TRBJ1-1|TRBV9|NA
TGTGCCAGCAGCGTTCAGGCGGCAAAGGAGACAGCTTTCTTT
CASSVQAAKETAFF
>NA|TRBJ1-5|TRBV4-3|NA
TGCGCCAGCAGCCAAGGCAGGACAAGCAATCAGCCCCAGCATTTT
CASSQGRTSNQPQHF
>NA|TRBJ2-5|TRBV5-1|NA
TGCGCCAGCAGCTTGGTTCCGGGTCCCCAAGAGACCCAGTACTTC
CASSLVPGPQETQYF
>NA|TRBJ2-7|TRBV2|TRBD2
TGTGCCAGCAGTGAGGGACTAGCGGGAATCCACGAGCAGTACTTC
CASSEGLAGIHEQYF
>NA|TRBJ1-1|TRBV9|TRBD1
TGTGCCAGACGATTTTTCGGGACAGATATAACCTTGAACACTGAAGCTTTCTTT
CARRFFGTDITLNTEAFF
>NA|TRBJ1-1|TRBV30|NA
TGTGCCTGGAGTGTTACAGAGGAGGGCACTGAAGCTTTCTTT
CAWSVTEEGTEAFF
>NA|TRBJ1-5|TRBV7-3|TRBD1
TGTGCCAGCAGCCCCCAATCAGCGGGGACAGATATCAATCAGCCCCAGCATTTT
CASSPQSAGTDINQPQHF
>once|TRBJ2-5|TRBV4-1|TRBD2
TGCGCCAGCAGCAACTCTAGACTAGCCCCTCAAGAGACCCAGTACTTC
CASSNSRLAPQETQYF
>NA|TRBJ1-5|TRBV21-1|NA
TGTGCCAGCAGCAACCGAAGGACAGGAACTGGACTGGGACAGCCCCAGCATTTT
CASSNRRTGTGLGQPQHF
>NA|TRBJ2-2|TRBV5-5|NA
TGTGCCAGCAGCTTCGGCCGACAGGTTGGGGACACCGGGGAGCTGTTTTTT
CASSFGRQVGDTGELFF
>NA|TRBJ1-2|TRBV7-9|NA
TGTGCCAGCAGCTTAGCCGACTCGTGGGGCTACACCTTC
CASSLADSWGYTF
>once|TRBJ2-1|TRBV4-3|NA
TGCGCCAGCAGCCAAAAAAGCGGCTCCTACAATGAGCAGTTCTTC
CASSQKSGSYNEQFF
>once|TRBJ1-2|TRBV6-1|NA
TGTGCCAGCAACACCCTCGGGTATGGCTACACCTTC
CASNTLGYGYTF
>NA|TRBJ1-2|TRBV20-1|NA
TGCAATGCTAGTAGGGAGGGCTACACCTTC
CNASREGYTF
>NA|TRBJ1-2|TRBV18|NA
TGTGCCAGCTCCCCCCGACAGGAGTACTATGGCTACACCTTC
CASSPRQEYYGYTF
>NA|TRBJ1-5|TRBV11-2|NA
TGTGCCAGCAGCTTAGGGGCAGGTTATCAGCCCCAGCATTTT
CASSLGAGYQPQHF
>NA|TRBJ1-2|TRBV6-1|TRBD1
TGTGCCAGCAGTGTAGGACAGGGAAACTATGGCTACACCTTC
CASSVGQGNYGYTF
>NA|TRBJ1-2|TRBV11-3|TRBD1
TGTGCCAGCAGCTTAGAAGGGGACAGCGGTGGCTACACCTTC
CASSLEGDSGGYTF
>NA|TRBJ2-3|TRBV5-1|TRBD2
TGCGCCAGCAGCAAAAGCGGGGGGACCACAGATACGCAGTATTTT
CASSKSGGTTDTQYF
>NA|TRBJ2-3|TRBV7-8|NA
TGTGCCAGCAGCTTGGAGGTGGGAAGTCCAGATACGCAGTATTTT
CASSLEVGSPDTQYF
>NA|TRBJ2-1|TRBV9|NA
TGTGCCAGCAGCACCTACGGCCGAAGGGGCAATGAGCAGTTCTTC
CASSTYGRRGNEQFF
>NA|TRBJ2-5|TRBV30|TRBD2
TGTGCCTGGACGGGGACTATTCGGCTGGGCCAGTACTTC
CAWTGTIRLGQYF
>once|TRBJ1-2|TRBV4-2|NA
TGTGCCAGCAGCCAAGATCTACAGGGAGGTGGCTACACCTTC
CASSQDLQGGGYTF
>NA|TRBJ2-1|TRBV7-3|TRBD2
TGTGCCAGCAGCCCCCACAGCGGGGGGGCCAATGAGCAGTTCTTC
CASSPHSGGANEQFF